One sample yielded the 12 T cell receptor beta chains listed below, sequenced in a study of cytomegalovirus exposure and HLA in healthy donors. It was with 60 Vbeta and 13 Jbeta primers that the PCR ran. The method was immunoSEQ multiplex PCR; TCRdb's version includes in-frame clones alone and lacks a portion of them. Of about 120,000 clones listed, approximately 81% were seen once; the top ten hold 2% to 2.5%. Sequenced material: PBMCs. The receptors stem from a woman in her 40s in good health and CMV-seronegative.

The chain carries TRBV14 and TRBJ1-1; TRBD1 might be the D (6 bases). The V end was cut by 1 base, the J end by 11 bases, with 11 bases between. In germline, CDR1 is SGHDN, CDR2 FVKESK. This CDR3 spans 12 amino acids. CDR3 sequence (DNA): TGTGCCAGCAGCCAAGGGGGGCTCGGGGCTTTCTTT. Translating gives CASSQGGLGAFF.

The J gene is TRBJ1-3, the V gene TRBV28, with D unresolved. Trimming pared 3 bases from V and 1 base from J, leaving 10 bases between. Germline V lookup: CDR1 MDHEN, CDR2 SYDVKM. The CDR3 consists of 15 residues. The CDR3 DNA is TGTGCCAGCAGTTTTCCTCGGGAGTCTGGAAACACCATATATTTT. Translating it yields CASSFPRESGNTIYF.

The CDR3, as DNA: TGTGCCAGCAGTCCCCGACAGGGGCCCCGGGGCGAGCAGTACTTC. Translating it yields CASSPRQGPRGEQYF. This chain connects TRBV27 to TRBJ2-5; 8 bases fit TRBD1. The DNA end is a closer match to TRBJ2-7, so the J assignment may be wrong. Germline CDR1 is MNHEY and CDR2 is SMNVEV (reference sequence). The CDR3 runs 15 residues.

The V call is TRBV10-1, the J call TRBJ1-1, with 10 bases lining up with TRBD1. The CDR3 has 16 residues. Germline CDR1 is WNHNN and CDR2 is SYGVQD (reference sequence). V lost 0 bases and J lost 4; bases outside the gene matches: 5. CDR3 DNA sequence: TGCGCCAGCAGTGAGTCCCCGGACAGGGGGGCCACTGAAGCTTTCTTT. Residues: CASSESPDRGATEAFF.

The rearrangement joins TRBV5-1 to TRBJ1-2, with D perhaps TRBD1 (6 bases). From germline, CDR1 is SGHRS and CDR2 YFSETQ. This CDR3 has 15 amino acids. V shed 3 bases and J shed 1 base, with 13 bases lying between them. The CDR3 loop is CASSSGTRNNYGYTF. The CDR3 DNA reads TGCGCCAGCAGCTCCGGGACACGGAATAACTATGGCTACACCTTC.

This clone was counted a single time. The CDR3: CATSRIVAGGIYNEQFF. CDR3 coding DNA: TGTGCCACCAGCAGGATTGTAGCGGGGGGGATTTACAATGAGCAGTTCTTC. This chain links TRBV15 with TRBJ2-1; 11 bases line up with TRBD2. CDR3 size: 17 residues. Germline V gene lookup returns CDR1 LNHNV and CDR2 YYDKDF (reference sequence). Unmatched junction bases numbered 8, after V lost 3 bases and J lost 4 bases.

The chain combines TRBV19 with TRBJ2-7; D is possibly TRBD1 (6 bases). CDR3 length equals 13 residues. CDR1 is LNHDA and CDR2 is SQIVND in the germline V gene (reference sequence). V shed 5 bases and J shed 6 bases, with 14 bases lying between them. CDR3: CASSPTGLPEQYF. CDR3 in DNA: TGTGCCAGTAGTCCGACAGGACTTCCCGAGCAGTACTTC.

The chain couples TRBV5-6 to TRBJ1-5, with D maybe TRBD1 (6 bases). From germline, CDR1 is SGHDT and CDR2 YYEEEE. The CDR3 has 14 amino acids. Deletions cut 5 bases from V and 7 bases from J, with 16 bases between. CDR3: CASSRYRDYQPQHF. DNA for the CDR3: TGTGCCAGCAGTCGTTACAGGGACTACCAGCCCCAGCATTTT.

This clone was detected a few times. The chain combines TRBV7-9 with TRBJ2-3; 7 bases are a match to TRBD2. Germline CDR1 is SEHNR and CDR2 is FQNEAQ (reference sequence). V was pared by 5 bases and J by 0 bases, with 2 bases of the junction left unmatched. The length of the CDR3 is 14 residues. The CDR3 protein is CASSASGSTDTQYF. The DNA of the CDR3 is TGTGCCAGCAGCGCTAGCGGTAGCACAGATACGCAGTATTTT.

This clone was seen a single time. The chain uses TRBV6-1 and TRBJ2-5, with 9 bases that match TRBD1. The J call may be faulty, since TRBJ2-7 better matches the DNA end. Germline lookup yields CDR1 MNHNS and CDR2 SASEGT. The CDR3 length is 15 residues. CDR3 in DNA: TGTGCCAGCAAATTAGCCGGGACAGGGTCCCCCGAGCAGTACTTC. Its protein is CASKLAGTGSPEQYF.

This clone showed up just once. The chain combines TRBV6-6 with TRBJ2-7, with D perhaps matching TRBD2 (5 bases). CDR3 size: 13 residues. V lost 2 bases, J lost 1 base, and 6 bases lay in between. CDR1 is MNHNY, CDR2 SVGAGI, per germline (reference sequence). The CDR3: CASSYTSSYEQYF. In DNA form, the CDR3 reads TGTGCCAGCAGTTACACTAGTTCCTACGAGCAGTACTTC.

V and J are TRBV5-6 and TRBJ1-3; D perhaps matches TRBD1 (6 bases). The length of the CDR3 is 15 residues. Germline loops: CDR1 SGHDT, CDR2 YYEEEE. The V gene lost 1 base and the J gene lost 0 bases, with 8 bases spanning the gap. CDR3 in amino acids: CASSLTGNSGNTIYF. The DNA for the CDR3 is TGTGCCAGCAGCTTGACAGGGAACTCTGGAAACACCATATATTTT.